Below, 21 T cell receptor beta chains from the same sample are listed, as sequenced in a study of cytomegalovirus exposure and HLA in healthy donors. The PCR had 60 Vbeta and 13 Jbeta primers. Repertoires were generated with immunoSEQ multiplex PCR, while TCRdb's copy carries only in-frame clones and drops some. The profile covers about 180,000 clones, with around 80% appearing a single time and around 1.5% taken by the ten largest. The material sequenced was PBMCs. These receptors all stem from a man between 18 and 35 years old in good health and CMV-seronegative.

The gene calls are TRBV27 and TRBJ1-3, with 12 nucleotides matching TRBD1. Germline V gene data show CDR1 as MNHEY and CDR2 as SMNVEV (reference sequence). There are 19 residues in the CDR3. V lost 5 bases to trimming and J lost 0 bases; unmatched junction nucleotides: 11. CDR3 DNA sequence: TGTGCCAGCAGTCCAACCGGGACAGGGGGCCCAATCTCTGGAAACACCATATATTTT. Protein sequence: CASSPTGTGGPISGNTIYF.

The chain joins TRBV5-6 to TRBJ2-7, with a tentative D call TRBD1 (5 bases). V shed 2 bases and J shed 3 bases, with 18 bases lying between them. Germline assignment: CDR1 SGHDT and CDR2 YYEEEE. CDR3 length: 16 amino acids. CDR3 loop: CASSLTNLDKNYEQYF. CDR3 DNA sequence: TGTGCCAGCAGCTTAACTAACCTGGACAAGAACTACGAGCAGTACTTC.

The chain employs TRBV5-1 and TRBJ2-7; TRBD1 matches at 11 bases. After removal of 3 bases from V and 6 bases from J, the junction contained 11 bases not matched to a gene. The CDR3 is 16 residues long. The germline CDR1 and CDR2 sequences are SGHRS and YFSETQ. The CDR3 DNA reads TGCGCCAGCAGCTGGGGACTGGGACAGGGGGTGAGCGAGCAGTACTTC. Residues: CASSWGLGQGVSEQYF.

The chain uses TRBV7-4 and TRBJ2-7, with a possible D match to TRBD1 (6 bases). Per the germline V gene, CDR1 is SGHVT and CDR2 is SQSDAQ. The CDR3 runs 17 residues. V was clipped by 1 base and J by 2 bases, with 18 bases between them. The CDR3 DNA reads TGTGCCAGCAGCTTAGGGATTGGACAGTCTTCAACCTACGAGCAGTACTTC. It encodes CASSLGIGQSSTYEQYF. The variable domain in full, completed from reference TRBV7-4 and TRBJ2-7, reads GAGVSQSPRYKVAKRGRDVALRCDSISGHVTLYWYRQTLGQGSEVLTYSQSDAQRDKSGRPSGRFSAERPERSVSTLKIQRTEQGDSAVYLCASSLGIGQSSTYEQYFGPGTRLTVT.

This clone was seen a handful of times. The chain is built from TRBV19 and TRBJ1-5, with 7 bases identical to TRBD1. This CDR3 is 14 amino acids long. The V gene end was trimmed by 5 bases and the J gene end by 4 bases; junction bases not matched to a gene: 5. Per germline, CDR1 LNHDA and CDR2 SQIVND (reference sequence). As DNA, the CDR3 is TGTGCCAGTAGTGGGGGACAGAAAAATCAGCCCCAGCATTTT. Protein: CASSGGQKNQPQHF.

The chain links TRBV12-5 to TRBJ1-2; D gene ambiguous. The CDR3 consists of 15 residues. Trimming cost V 4 bases and J 0 bases, with 12 bases left between them. Germline V gene sequence: CDR1 LGHNT, CDR2 FRNRAP. This CDR3 is CASGSNSVSNYGYTF. CDR3 coding DNA: TGTGCTAGTGGTTCTAATTCCGTCTCTAACTATGGCTACACCTTC. The full variable domain, rest sourced from reference TRBV12-5 and TRBJ1-2, is DARVTQTPRHKVTEMGQEVTMRCQPILGHNTVFWYRQTMMQGLELLAYFRNRAPLDDSGMPKDRFSAEMPDATLATLKIQPSEPRDSAVYFCASGSNSVSNYGYTFGSGTRLTVV.

In regard to this clone: At one boundary the junction diverges from the germline segment, which might be a read error. The chain uses TRBV7-9 and TRBJ1-1; no definite D call. The CDR3 sequence is 17 residues long. CDR1 and CDR2 (germline): SEHNR, FQNEAQ (reference sequence). The CDR3 sequence is CSSSPSGQEAANTEAFF. The CDR3 region has the DNA TGTTCCAGCAGCCCCTCGGGTCAGGAGGCGGCGAACACTGAAGCTTTCTTT.

Only one count was recorded for this clone. Written as DNA, the CDR3 is TGTGCCAGTAGTCTCCGGACAGGGGGGAATCAGCCCCAGCATTTT. This encodes CASSLRTGGNQPQHF. This chain links TRBV19 with TRBJ1-5, with 10 nucleotides matching TRBD1. The CDR3 contains 15 residues. CDR1 is LNHDA, CDR2 SQIVND, per germline (reference sequence). The V gene end was trimmed by 5 bases and the J gene end by 4 bases; junction bases not matched to a gene: 5.

The chain employs TRBV6-5 and TRBJ1-5, with unresolved D. CDR1 is MNHEY, CDR2 SVGAGI, per germline. V lost 8 bases and J lost 5, with 10 bases in between. This CDR3 comprises 12 residues. The CDR3 is CASRIGDQPQHF. As DNA, the CDR3 is TGTGCCAGCCGTATTGGAGATCAGCCCCAGCATTTT.

The genes are TRBV28 and TRBJ1-5, with 7 positions matching TRBD1. The CDR3 loop spans 19 amino acids. Trimming took 2 bases from V and 4 from J; bases not matched to a gene: 17. CDR1 and CDR2 from the germline V gene are MDHEN and SYDVKM. The CDR3 region has the DNA TGTGCCAGCAGTTTACTACTGGGACAGAGCGAAATTTGGAATCAGCCCCAGCATTTT. Encoded protein: CASSLLLGQSEIWNQPQHF. Complete variable domain (other parts from reference TRBV28 and TRBJ1-5): DVKVTQSSRYLVKRTGEKVFLECVQDMDHENMFWYRQDPGLGLRLIYFSYDVKMKEKGDIPEGYSVSREKKERFSLILESASTNQTSMYLCASSLLLGQSEIWNQPQHFGDGTRLSIL.

The chain uses TRBV11-2 and TRBJ2-3; 8 nucleotides agree with TRBD1. CDR3 length: 15 amino acids. The junction had 6 bases not matched to a gene; V was cut back by 6 bases and J by 1 base. The V gene's germline CDR1 is SGHAT and CDR2 FQNNGV. The CDR3 region has the DNA TGTGCCAGCAGGAAAGAGACAGGGGGCACAGATACGCAGTATTTT. Amino acids: CASRKETGGTDTQYF.

The J gene is TRBJ2-7, the V gene TRBV5-1, with 7 bases that match TRBD1. The CDR3 is made up of 14 amino acids. In germline, CDR1 is SGHRS, CDR2 YFSETQ. Germline trimming cut 4 bases from V and 0 bases from J; bases unmatched to any gene: 4. The CDR3 region has the DNA TGCGCCAGCAGCCGGGGACAGAGCTCCTACGAGCAGTACTTC. This gives the protein CASSRGQSSYEQYF.

The genes are TRBV30 and TRBJ2-1; 16 bases fit TRBD2. This CDR3 contains 19 residues. CDR1 and CDR2 from the germline V gene are GTSNPN and SVGIG (reference sequence). V shed 3 bases, J shed 4 bases, and the junction held 12 bases outside the gene matches. The CDR3 here is CAWSHRKGLAGGGYNEQFF. The CDR3 coding sequence is TGTGCCTGGAGCCACAGAAAGGGACTAGCGGGAGGGGGGTACAATGAGCAGTTCTTC.

This chain uses TRBV28 with TRBJ2-1, with 7 positions matching TRBD1. From germline, CDR1 is MDHEN and CDR2 SYDVKM. The CDR3 has 15 amino acids. V shed 5 bases, J shed 11 bases, and the junction held 15 bases outside the gene matches. The CDR3 is CASSKTGAPGSQQFF. In DNA form, the CDR3 reads TGTGCCAGCAGTAAAACAGGGGCCCCCGGCTCGCAGCAGTTCTTC.

The chain couples TRBV18 to TRBJ2-7; 12 bases align to TRBD2. Germline V CDR1 and CDR2: KGHSH, LQKENI. This CDR3 spans 17 amino acids. The trim removed 0 bases at V and 2 bases at J, leaving 5 bases unmatched. For the CDR3, the DNA is TGTGCCAGCTCACCACCAGGACTAGCGGGATCACCCTACGAGCAGTACTTC. Its translation is CASSPPGLAGSPYEQYF.

This chain joins TRBV27 and TRBJ2-1; 8 nucleotides match TRBD1. Germline CDR1 MNHEY, CDR2 SMNVEV (reference sequence). The J segment lost 5 bases and the V segment lost 4 bases, leaving 7 bases of the junction unmatched. The CDR3 length is 15 residues. CDR3 in amino acids: CASSSEDRAHNEQFF. The DNA for the CDR3 is TGTGCCAGCAGTTCCGAGGACAGGGCACACAATGAGCAGTTCTTC.

The chain links TRBV6-6 to TRBJ1-5; 7 bases agree with TRBD1. The CDR3 totals 15 residues. Germline loops: CDR1 MNHNY, CDR2 SVGAGI (reference sequence). The V segment lost 4 bases and the J segment 3 bases; nucleotides outside the gene matches: 6. The CDR3 DNA is TGTGCCAGCAGTTTCCGACAGGGCCCCAATCAGCCCCAGCATTTT. This encodes CASSFRQGPNQPQHF.

The chain is built from TRBV5-4 and TRBJ2-1, with 8 bases lining up with TRBD2. The CDR3 sequence is 14 residues long. Germline V gene lookup returns CDR1 SGHNT and CDR2 YYREEE (reference sequence). With V trimmed by 7 bases and J by 2 bases, 5 bases remained unmatched. As DNA, the CDR3 is TGTGCCAGCCGAGCGGGGGCTACCTACAATGAGCAGTTCTTC. As protein: CASRAGATYNEQFF.

V usage is TRBV6-6 and J usage is TRBJ2-3; possibly TRBD1 for D (6 bases). Germline CDR1 is MNHNY and CDR2 is SVGAGI (reference sequence). The CDR3 extends over 13 amino acids. V gave up 11 bases and J gave up 5 bases, with 17 bases separating them. The CDR3 DNA sequence: TGTGCCGTCGGAGGTAGGGGGATAGATACGCAGTATTTT. The encoded protein is CAVGGRGIDTQYF.

The chain couples TRBV10-1 to TRBJ1-2, with D uncertain. The CDR3 runs to 13 residues. The germline CDR1 and CDR2 sequences are WNHNN and SYGVQD (reference sequence). V lost 1 base and J 4 bases, leaving 7 bases between the germline ends. The CDR3 DNA is TGCGCCAGCAGTGAGTTCGAGGGCTATGGCTACACCTTC. It encodes CASSEFEGYGYTF.

J is TRBJ2-7 and V is TRBV5-1; D is unclear. The V gene's germline CDR1 is SGHRS and CDR2 YFSETQ. This CDR3 has 12 residues. V was cut by 1 base and J by 5 bases, with 7 bases left in between. The CDR3 coding sequence is TGCGCCAGCAGCTTGACGGAGAACGAGCAGTACTTC. Amino acids: CASSLTENEQYF.